This TCR beta chain was sequenced for a study of blood T cell repertoires in COVID-19. Across the whole study: Material from acute and convalescent COVID-19 was sourced from the United States, Italy and Spain. T cells, B-cell-depleted T cells, or PBMCs provided the cDNA or gDNA that served as material.

CDR1 is SNHLY, CDR2 FYNNEI, per germline. V was cut by 1 base and J by 1 base, with 7 bases left in between. This CDR3 contains 14 residues. Here immunoSEQ multiplex PCR was the method, and the copy in TCRdb shows in-frame clones only, minus some. The sample has under 200,000 clones; 80% are singletons. The chain uses TRBV2 and TRBJ1-2; D not resolved. The specimen was peripheral blood. The receptor comes from a man in his 70s with active or convalescent COVID-19. Here the CDR3 DNA reads TGTGCCAGCAGTGAAGGGCGGAGTAACTATGGCTACACCTTC. As protein: CASSEGRSNYGYTF. The full variable domain, its missing parts supplied by reference TRBV2 and TRBJ1-2, is EPEVTQTPSHQVTQMGQEVILRCVPISNHLYFYWYRQILGQKVEFLVSFYNNEISEKSEIFDDQFSVERPDGSNFTLKIRSTKLEDSAMYFCASSEGRSNYGYTFGSGTRLTVV.